Following are 23 T cell receptor beta chains from one sample sequenced in a study of CD8 T cells in Susac syndrome. RNA amounts of 0.5 to 1 ug underwent reverse transcription with random hexamers. From the immunoSEQ multiplex PCR reads, TCRdb called clonotypes with MiXCR, one entry per CDR3 protein. The sample contains about 180,000 distinct CDR3 sequences, approximately 95% of which appear only once. The specimen was CD4+ T cells from PBMCs. The receptor set was obtained from a human donor with multiple sclerosis.

The chain joins TRBV2 to TRBJ2-1; 7 bases fit TRBD1. There are 13 residues in the CDR3. The V and J ends lost 7 bases and 7 bases, in that order; junction bases with no gene match: 7. Germline lookup yields CDR1 SNHLY and CDR2 FYNNEI. This CDR3 reads CASTQGIGNEQFF. As DNA, the CDR3 is TGTGCCAGCACACAGGGGATTGGGAATGAGCAGTTCTTC. The complete variable domain, with remaining parts taken from reference TRBV2 and TRBJ2-1, reads EPEVTQTPSHQVTQMGQEVILRCVPISNHLYFYWYRQILGQKVEFLVSFYNNEISEKSEIFDDQFSVERPDGSNFTLKIRSTKLEDSAMYFCASTQGIGNEQFFGPGTRLTVL.

This chain uses TRBV9 with TRBJ1-1, with unresolved D. The CDR3 totals 13 residues. Deletions cut 1 base from V and 1 base from J, with 5 bases between. Germline V gene lookup returns CDR1 SGDLS and CDR2 YYNGEE. For the CDR3, the DNA is TGTGCCAGCAGCGTAACAGCGAACACTGAAGCTTTCTTT. The encoded protein is CASSVTANTEAFF.

Here the CDR3 reads CATSRDRGGEEKLFF. The CDR3 bases are TGTGCCACCAGCAGGGACAGGGGTGGTGAGGAAAAACTGTTTTTT. V gene TRBV15 combines with J gene TRBJ1-4; TRBD1 matches at 9 bases. The CDR3 covers 15 residues. V shed 3 bases, J shed 8 bases, and the junction held 7 bases outside the gene matches. The germline CDR1 and CDR2 sequences are LNHNV and YYDKDF (reference sequence). The complete variable domain, with remaining parts taken from reference TRBV15 and TRBJ1-4, reads DAMVIQNPRYQVTQFGKPVTLSCSQTLNHNVMYWYQQKSSQAPKLLFHYYDKDFNNEADTPDNFQSRRPNTSFCFLDIRSPGLGDTAMYLCATSRDRGGEEKLFFGSGTQLSVL.

The chain joins TRBV5-6 to TRBJ2-1; D gene ambiguous. Germline V gene sequence: CDR1 SGHDT, CDR2 YYEEEE. V shed 2 bases and J shed 7 bases, with 7 bases lying between them. CDR3 length: 12 amino acids. CDR3 DNA sequence: TGTGCCAGCAGCTTTCTTTTTAATGAGCAGTTCTTC. Its protein is CASSFLFNEQFF.

The genes are TRBV5-4 and TRBJ1-5; D possibly corresponds to TRBD1 (6 bases). The CDR3 is made up of 18 amino acids. The V end was cut by 1 base, the J end by 2 bases, with 19 bases between. Germline lookup yields CDR1 SGHNT and CDR2 YYREEE (reference sequence). CDR3 protein: CASSLSPGRGARNQPQHF. The CDR3 nucleotides are TGTGCCAGCAGCTTGAGTCCAGGGAGGGGGGCTCGCAATCAGCCCCAGCATTTT.

This chain connects TRBV18 to TRBJ2-7, with 7 nucleotides matching TRBD1. From germline, CDR1 is KGHSH and CDR2 LQKENI. The CDR3 spans 14 residues. Trimming removed 8 bases from V and 2 bases from J; junction bases left unmatched: 9. CDR3: CASTSRGTPYEQYF. The DNA of the CDR3 is TGTGCCAGCACGTCCAGGGGGACACCCTACGAGCAGTACTTC.

V usage is TRBV2 and J usage is TRBJ2-2, with D possibly matching TRBD2 (5 bases). This CDR3 has 16 residues. CDR1 is SNHLY and CDR2 is FYNNEI in the germline V gene. V was clipped by 2 bases and J by 1 base, with 11 bases between them. CDR3 sequence: CASSEQRVENTGELFF. CDR3 nucleotides: TGTGCCAGCAGTGAACAGAGGGTTGAGAACACCGGGGAGCTGTTTTTT.

The J gene is TRBJ1-5, the V gene TRBV20-1, with D possibly being TRBD1 (5 bases). The CDR3 contains 13 residues. CDR1 DFQATT and CDR2 SNEGSKA come from the germline V gene (reference sequence). Trimming left V 6 bases short and J 3 bases short, with 12 bases between. As DNA, the CDR3 is TGCAGTGCCGCGCGGGGGTACAATCAGCCCCAGCATTTT. This codes for CSAARGYNQPQHF.

This rearrangement joins TRBV30 to TRBJ2-5; D gene ambiguous. The CDR3 sequence is 12 residues long. V was shortened by 2 bases and J by 1 base, with 5 bases between the two germline ends. Germline V gene lookup returns CDR1 GTSNPN and CDR2 SVGIG (reference sequence). The CDR3 DNA follows: TGTGCCTGGAGTCGTCTCCAAGAGACCCAGTACTTC. Translated: CAWSRLQETQYF.

The genes are TRBV3-1 and TRBJ2-1; 8 nucleotides align to TRBD1. Germline values: CDR1 LGHDT, CDR2 YNNKEL (reference sequence). Trimming at V came to 4 bases and at J to 1 base, leaving 9 bases not matched to a gene. The CDR3 contains 17 residues. The CDR3 nucleotides read TGTGCCAGCAGCCTTATGGGACAGGCCAGTTCCTACAATGAGCAGTTCTTC. Translated, it gives CASSLMGQASSYNEQFF.

V is TRBV30 and J is TRBJ2-3; a possible D gene is TRBD1 (6 bases). V was trimmed by 0 bases and J by 2 bases, leaving 12 bases between them. Germline V gene lookup returns CDR1 GTSNPN and CDR2 SVGIG (reference sequence). The length of the CDR3 is 15 residues. For the CDR3, the DNA is TGTGCCTGGAGTGTACAGGGCGGATACACAGATACGCAGTATTTT. Protein: CAWSVQGGYTDTQYF.

The count of this clonotype is one. The rearrangement links TRBV20-1 to TRBJ1-5; 7 nucleotides agree with TRBD1. Trimming at V came to 0 bases and at J to 8 bases, leaving 7 bases not matched to a gene. CDR3 length: 14 residues. Germline assignment: CDR1 DFQATT and CDR2 SNEGSKA (reference sequence). The CDR3 is CSARDRAGGKPQHF. DNA of the CDR3: TGCAGTGCTAGAGATCGGGCAGGGGGAAAGCCCCAGCATTTT.

The chain combines TRBV7-9 with TRBJ2-3; no definite D call. Germline CDR1 and CDR2: SEHNR and FQNEAQ (reference sequence). The CDR3 contains 10 residues. V shed 10 bases and J shed 6 bases, with 8 bases lying between them. The CDR3 nucleotides read TGTGCCATATATACGGATACGCAGTATTTT. It yields the protein CAIYTDTQYF. The full variable domain, with the rest looked up from reference TRBV7-9 and TRBJ2-3, is DTGVSQNPRHKITKRGQNVTFRCDPISEHNRLYWYRQTLGQGPEFLTYFQNEAQLEKSRLLSDRFSAERPKGSFSTLEIQRTEQGDSAMYLCAIYTDTQYFGPGTRLTVL.

CDR3 in amino acids: CASSVANAGNGYTF. The CDR3 DNA reads as TGTGCCAGCAGCGTAGCTAATGCGGGTAATGGCTACACCTTC. The chain links TRBV9 to TRBJ1-2; D is uncertain. Deletions cut 0 bases from V and 6 bases from J, with 12 bases between. The CDR3 has 14 amino acids. Per germline, CDR1 SGDLS and CDR2 YYNGEE. The whole variable domain, remainder taken from reference TRBV9 and TRBJ1-2, is DSGVTQTPKHLITATGQRVTLRCSPRSGDLSVYWYQQSLDQGLQFLIQYYNGEERAKGNILERFSAQQFPDLHSELNLSSLELGDSALYFCASSVANAGNGYTFGSGTRLTVV.

The gene calls are TRBV2 and TRBJ1-1; 11 nucleotides line up with TRBD1. The CDR3 covers 16 residues. Losses at the gene ends were 1 base for V and 4 bases for J; bases not matched to a gene: 5. Germline V gene lookup returns CDR1 SNHLY and CDR2 FYNNEI. CDR3 sequence: CASSEGTGGFSTEAFF. CDR3 sequence (DNA): TGTGCCAGCAGTGAAGGGACAGGGGGCTTCAGCACTGAAGCTTTCTTT.

The V gene is TRBV12-5, the J gene TRBJ1-2; 7 nucleotides agree with TRBD1. The CDR3 extends over 15 amino acids. Germline V gives CDR1 LGHNT, CDR2 FRNRAP. Trimming at V came to 0 bases and at J to 5 bases, leaving 6 bases not matched to a gene. CDR3 loop: CASGLVRDRLYGYTF. CDR3 nucleotides: TGTGCTAGTGGTTTGGTAAGGGACAGATTGTATGGCTACACCTTC.

As for this clonotype: Germline and junction disagree at one end, which may indicate a read error. The chain recombines TRBV7-9 with TRBJ2-7, with a possible D match to TRBD1 (6 bases). Germline V CDR1 and CDR2: SEHNR, FQNEAQ (reference sequence). The CDR3 totals 13 residues. In DNA form, the CDR3 reads TGTGCCAGCAGCTTAAGTCGGTCAGGGGTCCAAGTTTTC. It is translated as CASSLSRSGVQVF.

The rearrangement joins TRBV3-1 to TRBJ2-1, with TRBD2 matching over 7 bases. Germline lookup yields CDR1 LGHDT and CDR2 YNNKEL (reference sequence). The CDR3 loop spans 12 amino acids. V lost 4 bases, J lost 11 bases, and 5 bases stayed unmatched. DNA for the CDR3: TGTGCCAGCAGCCTCTCGACTAGCCAGCAGTTCTTC. It yields the protein CASSLSTSQQFF.

The J gene is TRBJ1-1, the V gene TRBV11-2, with TRBD1 matching 9 bases. This CDR3 has 16 amino acids. V was pared by 3 bases and J by 4 bases, with 9 bases of the junction left unmatched. Germline V gene data show CDR1 as SGHAT and CDR2 as FQNNGV. CDR3: CASSFLDPGQGTEAFF. CDR3 nucleotides: TGTGCCAGCAGCTTTCTTGACCCGGGACAGGGCACTGAAGCTTTCTTT.

The chain couples TRBV12-3 or TRBV12-4 to TRBJ2-7; D gene unclear. Trimming removed 0 bases from V and 6 bases from J, with 3 bases in between. This CDR3 contains 11 residues. The CDR3 coding sequence is TGTGCCAGCAGTTTAGCTTCCGAGCAGTACTTC. It translates to CASSLASEQYF.

V is TRBV9 and J is TRBJ2-3; D unresolved. V lost 2 bases, J lost 1 base, and 8 bases lay in between. The CDR3 has 14 amino acids. The germline CDR1 and CDR2 sequences are SGDLS and YYNGEE. The CDR3 spells CASSVDGRTDTQYF. In DNA, the CDR3 is TGTGCCAGCAGCGTTGACGGACGCACAGATACGCAGTATTTT.

The rearrangement links TRBV2 to TRBJ1-6, with TRBD1 matching over 9 bases. V was pared by 6 bases and J by 5 bases, with 8 bases of the junction left unmatched. There are 16 residues in the CDR3. Germline V gene sequence: CDR1 SNHLY, CDR2 FYNNEI. CDR3 nucleotides: TGTGCCAGCAGCCCCCGGGACAGGGTAAATAATTCACCCCTCCACTTT. Residues: CASSPRDRVNNSPLHF.

The chain employs TRBV9 and TRBJ1-2; D is perhaps TRBD1 (5 bases). V lost 4 bases and J 4 bases, leaving 17 bases between the germline ends. CDR3 length: 15 amino acids. Germline CDR1 is SGDLS and CDR2 is YYNGEE. CDR3 bases: TGTGCCAGCAGCACACCACGCGGGGGAGGCTATGGCTACACCTTC. Translating gives CASSTPRGGGYGYTF.